One T cell receptor beta chain is described in this entry. Its antigen is currently unknown. The data originate from a study of OX40 agonist ivuxolimab in advanced cancers. Overall study: Ivuxolimab, an antibody that agonizes OX40 (CD134), was administered to the patients. Cohort: around 79% men, mean age around 60, aged about 20 to 80. Overall study results and limits: In the 0.1-3.0 mg/kg groups, partial responders showed among the lowest expansion. Clonal expansion was seen in CD4+ and CD8+ blood T cells by week 6 at 0.1 to 3.0 mg/kg.

Germline V lookup: CDR1 MNHEY, CDR2 SVGAGI. The CDR3 consists of 16 residues. Germline trimming cut 6 bases from V and 4 bases from J; bases unmatched to any gene: 12. Some clones are missing from TCRdb's copy, which holds only in-frame ones; the method was immunoSEQ multiplex PCR. The sample has 20,000 to 25,000 clones, about 86% seen once. The receptor's source is an adult with an advanced solid tumor such as melanoma, head and neck, liver or kidney cancer. The chain recombines TRBV6-5 with TRBJ1-2; the match to TRBD1 covers 9 bases. The source material was CD4+ or CD8+ T cells sorted from blood, sampled in a trial of the OX40 agonist ivuxolimab. The CDR3 DNA follows: TGTGCCAGCAGCTACCCAGGGGACAGGGTTTCCTATGGCTACACCTTC. Protein product: CASSYPGDRVSYGYTF.